The sequence of this T cell receptor (beta chain) was determined in a study of Tregs in tolerant kidney transplant recipients. Study observations and caveats: The small number of patients limits these findings pending further validation. Activated donor B cell expansion appeared to reveal the most relevant donor-specific TCRbeta repertoire.

Comments on this clone: The antigen remains undetermined.

Unstimulated regulatory T cells (CD4+CD25+CD127-), CD4+CD25- non-regulatory cells, CD4 and CD8 cells were FACS-sorted from thawed PBMCs. TCRdb keeps only in-frame clones here, not all; method: immunoSEQ multiplex PCR. Of 60,000 or so clones detected, about four fifths appear once; the ten largest clones hold about 5%. Germline V gene sequence: CDR1 SGHNT, CDR2 YENEEA. V shed 0 bases and J shed 2 bases, with 8 bases lying between them. CDR3 size: 14 residues. The chain carries TRBV11-3 and TRBJ2-7; D is unclear. Sequencing was done on a sample of CD4+ T cells from blood. The clonotype originates from a human donor in good health. In DNA form, the CDR3 reads TGTGCCAGCAGCTTAGATCGCTTGACCTACGAGCAGTACTTC. The encoded protein is CASSLDRLTYEQYF.